Listed below are T cell receptor beta chains from one sample, sequenced in a study of identical twins. TCRdb re-analysed the 5' RACE reads in MiXCR, keeping a single row per CDR3 protein. The sample carries 690,000 or so distinct CDR3 sequences, around 8.6% recorded once. These data were likewise used in another study, on yellow fever vaccine responses in identical twins.

Sequencing was done on a sample of PBMCs. The source is a woman younger than 35 in good health. CDR3s include the opening cysteine and the closing phenylalanine or tryptophan. The D gene is left open where the match is weak. Clone size is shown for a subset of rows, as once, few, many or a class of expanded clone.

NA | NA | TRBJ2-6 | TRBV5-1 | TGCGCCAGCAGCTCTGGGGGGATCTCTGGGGCCAACGTCCTGACTTTC | CASSSGGISGANVLTF
NA | NA | TRBJ2-7 | TRBV29-1 | TGCAGCGTTGAAGCCTCCAGGGGAGGTTACGAGCAGTACTTC | CSVEASRGGYEQYF
once | TRBD2 | TRBJ2-1 | TRBV28 | TGTGCCAGCAGTTTATCTGGACTAGCGGGTTTCGAGCAGTTCTTC | CASSLSGLAGFEQFF
many | NA | TRBJ2-7 | TRBV7-2 | TGTGCCAGCAGCTTAGATACGGTTGACTCCTACGAGCAGTACTTC | CASSLDTVDSYEQYF
NA | TRBD2 | TRBJ2-2 | TRBV29-1 | TGCAGCGTTGTCCCCACGGGGGGGCTCACCGGGGAGCTGTTTTTT | CSVVPTGGLTGELFF
many | NA | TRBJ2-5 | TRBV20-1 | TGCAGTGCTAGACAGGAAGAGACCCAGTACTTC | CSARQEETQYF
many | NA | TRBJ1-2 | TRBV29-1 | TGCAGCGTTGAAGATCCTCGGGGATACCCCTATGGCTACACCTTC | CSVEDPRGYPYGYTF
many | NA | TRBJ1-2 | TRBV10-3 | TGTGCCATCAGTGAGACCCTAGAGAGCTACAACTATGGCTACACCTTC | CAISETLESYNYGYTF
NA | NA | TRBJ1-5 | TRBV20-1 | TGCAGTGCTAGAGATCCGGCGGACAATCAGCCCCAGCATTTT | CSARDPADNQPQHF
many | NA | TRBJ2-2 | TRBV3-1 | TGTGCCAGCAGCCAAGATCACCGAAAAACCGGGGAGCTGTTTTTT | CASSQDHRKTGELFF
few | TRBD2 | TRBJ2-7 | TRBV4-1 | TGCGCCAGCAGCCAAGATCTAGCGGGAGAATACTACGAGCAGTACTTC | CASSQDLAGEYYEQYF
few | NA | TRBJ2-3 | TRBV7-9 | TGTGCCAGCAGCCGAGGCCGTGGGGATACGCAGTATTTT | CASSRGRGDTQYF
NA | NA | TRBJ2-1 | TRBV19 | TGTGCCAGTAGTATTTGGCAGTTCAGCTCCTACAATGAGCAGTTCTTC | CASSIWQFSSYNEQFF
NA | NA | TRBJ1-5 | TRBV5-1 | TGCGCCAGCAGCCTCGAGGTGGGGGGACAGCCCCAGCATTTT | CASSLEVGGQPQHF
once | NA | TRBJ2-5 | TRBV5-1 | TGCGCCAGCAGCTTGTGGGGTTCAGGAGAGACCCAGTACTTC | CASSLWGSGETQYF
few | NA | TRBJ2-5 | TRBV6-2/TRBV6-3 | TGTGCCAGCAGTTCCTTGACGTCGGAGACCCAGTACTTC | CASSSLTSETQYF
few | NA | TRBJ2-1 | TRBV29-1 | TGCAGCGCGGCGGAGAGGGGCTACAATGAGCAGTTCTTC | CSAAERGYNEQFF
many | NA | TRBJ2-5 | TRBV20-1 | TGCAGTGCTAGAGATACTGCATACCAAGAGACCCAGTACTTC | CSARDTAYQETQYF
NA | NA | TRBJ2-4 | TRBV28 | TGTGCCAGCAGTTTATCAGGGCCCAAAAACATTCAGTACTTC | CASSLSGPKNIQYF
few | NA | TRBJ2-3 | TRBV4-3 | TGCGCCAGCAGCCAGGGATTAAGGAGCCAGAGCACAGATACGCAGTATTTT | CASSQGLRSQSTDTQYF
many | NA | TRBJ2-7 | TRBV7-9 | TGTGCCAGCAGCGAAGGGAGGTACGAGCAGTACTTC | CASSEGRYEQYF
few | TRBD2 | TRBJ2-3 | TRBV4-1 | TGCGCCAGCAGCCAATACGAAGGACTAGCGGGATCTGTAGATACGCAGTATTTT | CASSQYEGLAGSVDTQYF
few | NA | TRBJ2-1 | TRBV6-2/TRBV6-3 | TGTGCCAGCAGTTACTACGTTGAAGGCCATGAGCAGTTCTTC | CASSYYVEGHEQFF
many | NA | TRBJ1-5 | TRBV20-1 | TGCAGTGCTATTAGGGTCCCCAATCAGCCCCAGCATTTT | CSAIRVPNQPQHF
NA | NA | TRBJ1-1 | TRBV5-1 | TGCGCCAGCAGCAAAACCGGGGGGGGCGAAGCTTTCTTT | CASSKTGGGEAFF
NA | TRBD2 | TRBJ2-5 | TRBV18 | TGTGCCAGCTCACCTCTTGCGGGGGGTTATTCTCAAGAGACCCAGTACTTC | CASSPLAGGYSQETQYF
few | NA | TRBJ2-3 | TRBV11-2 | TGTGCCAGCAGCTCCTTTTCCGGTAGGACAGATACGCAGTATTTT | CASSSFSGRTDTQYF